The clone carrying this T cell receptor beta chain has ten or more counts. The sample belongs to a study of Graves' ophthalmopathy and Graves' hyperthyroidism. TCR beta CDR3 amplification used RNA transcripts. An initial RT-PCR round employing HTBI primers preceded a second-round multiplex PCR. TCRdb analysed the multiplex PCR reads with MiXCR anew, one entry per CDR3 protein. The sample lists roughly 1.1 million distinct CDR3 sequences; less than 45% were seen once. CDR3 size: 16 residues. In germline, CDR1 is SGHAT, CDR2 FQNNGV. Trimming removed 4 bases at V and 5 bases at J, with 20 bases between. The chain combines TRBV11-2 with TRBJ2-5, with D possibly being TRBD1 (6 bases). This clonotype was obtained from an adult man with Graves' hyperthyroidism. Sequenced: peripheral blood or thyroid tissue (not recorded which). CDR3: CASSSDEWDDRETQYF. In nucleotides, the CDR3 is TGTGCCAGCAGCTCCGATGAGTGGGACGACAGGGAGACCCAGTACTTC.